Listed below are T cell receptor beta chains from one sample, sequenced in a study of OX40 agonist ivuxolimab in advanced cancers. Clones were read by immunoSEQ multiplex PCR, and TCRdb kept only the in-frame ones, dropping some. The sample contains under 100,000 clones, around 90% of which appear only once. The input for sequencing was CD4+ or CD8+ T cells sorted from blood, taken in a trial of the OX40 agonist ivuxolimab. These receptors were taken from an adult with an advanced solid tumor such as melanoma, head and neck, liver or kidney cancer. CDR3s leave out the opening cysteine and the closing phenylalanine or tryptophan. The order of the fields is V gene, J gene, D gene, CDR3 protein. The D gene is left open where the match is weak.

TRBV7-2	TRBJ2-2	.	ASSFPTNTGELF
TRBV15	TRBJ2-1	.	ATSIGTGSYNEQF
TRBV21-1	TRBJ2-1	.	ASTPEGDKAASSYNEQF
TRBV2	TRBJ2-7	.	ASSERGLHGEQY
TRBV28	TRBJ1-2	.	ASSLITVKLGYT
TRBV11-3	TRBJ2-6	.	ASSLDHAWVLSGANVLT
TRBV18	TRBJ2-1	TRBD1	ASSPPQGDDFYNEQF
TRBV11-2	TRBJ2-2	TRBD1	ASSFPTGMNTGELF
TRBV19	TRBJ1-1	.	ATSPQGSNTEAF
TRBV6-5	TRBJ2-3	TRBD2	ASSYSGGLDTQY
TRBV6-1	TRBJ2-3	.	ASSEGVGFGTDTQY
TRBV4-3	TRBJ2-7	.	ASSQEAGSYGQY
TRBV5-4	TRBJ2-2	.	ASSLGRGGRTGELF
TRBV30	TRBJ1-4	.	AWSVGRITNEKLF
TRBV10-1	TRBJ2-1	.	ASFPQGSSYNEQF
TRBV5-1	TRBJ1-1	.	ASSLGPTGLNTEAF
TRBV7-9	TRBJ1-1	.	ASSQKGGTGNTEAF
TRBV4-2	TRBJ1-2	.	ASSQEQGNYGYT
TRBV9	TRBJ2-7	.	ASSGRSSYEQY
TRBV10-3	TRBJ1-1	.	AISEDRTNTEAF
TRBV5-6	TRBJ1-1	.	ASSMAGRTNTEAF
TRBV28	TRBJ2-1	.	ASSLGGSYNEQF
TRBV2	TRBJ2-3	.	ASRGAGPETDTQY
TRBV6-5	TRBJ2-6	TRBD1	ASSFRTGTSGDVLT
TRBV28	TRBJ2-3	TRBD2	ASRLAGGPFTDTQY
TRBV28	TRBJ2-6	.	GAGANVLT
TRBV27	TRBJ1-1	.	ASSSIPPRGLGTEAF
TRBV18	TRBJ2-2	.	ASSPPNTPGTLF
TRBV5-1	TRBJ1-1	.	ASSLVGVGSNTEAF
TRBV14	TRBJ1-1	.	ASSQTATRTTEAF
TRBV4-3	TRBJ1-2	.	ASSQDRSYGYT
TRBV5-1	TRBJ2-7	.	ASSLDGPAYEQY
TRBV5-1	TRBJ2-7	TRBD1	ASSRGTAEEAYEQY
TRBV9	TRBJ1-2	.	ASSVLGDGYGYT
TRBV2	TRBJ1-5	TRBD1	ASSTGTGRSNQPQH
TRBV2	TRBJ2-7	TRBD1	ASRGQGSAQY
TRBV27	TRBJ1-5	.	ASSLSTGGQPQH